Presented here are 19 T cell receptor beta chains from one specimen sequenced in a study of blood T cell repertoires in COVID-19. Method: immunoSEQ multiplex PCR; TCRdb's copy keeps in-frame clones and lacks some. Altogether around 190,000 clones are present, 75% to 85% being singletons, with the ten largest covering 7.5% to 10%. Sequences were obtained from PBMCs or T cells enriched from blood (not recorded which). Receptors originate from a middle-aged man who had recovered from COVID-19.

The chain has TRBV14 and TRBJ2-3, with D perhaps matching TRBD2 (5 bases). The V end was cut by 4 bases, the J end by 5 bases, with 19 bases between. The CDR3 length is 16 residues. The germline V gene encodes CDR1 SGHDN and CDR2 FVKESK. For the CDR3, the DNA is TGTGCCAGCAGCCCTGGACTCGCGGAGGCCCTAGATACGCAGTATTTT. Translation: CASSPGLAEALDTQYF.

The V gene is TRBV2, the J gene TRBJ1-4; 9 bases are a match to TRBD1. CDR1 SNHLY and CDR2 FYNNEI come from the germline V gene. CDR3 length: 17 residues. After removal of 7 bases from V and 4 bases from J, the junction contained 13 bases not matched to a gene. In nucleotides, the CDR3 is TGTGCCAGCACCGAATCAAGGACAGGGGTTTATAATGAAAAACTGTTTTTT. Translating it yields CASTESRTGVYNEKLFF. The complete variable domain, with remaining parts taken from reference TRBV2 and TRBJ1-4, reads EPEVTQTPSHQVTQMGQEVILRCVPISNHLYFYWYRQILGQKVEFLVSFYNNEISEKSEIFDDQFSVERPDGSNFTLKIRSTKLEDSAMYFCASTESRTGVYNEKLFFGSGTQLSVL.

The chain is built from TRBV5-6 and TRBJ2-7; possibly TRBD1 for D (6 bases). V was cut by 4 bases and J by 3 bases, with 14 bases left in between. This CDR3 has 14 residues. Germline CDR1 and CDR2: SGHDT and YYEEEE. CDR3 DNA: TGTGCCAGCAGCCTACAGGGTGAGAGCTACGAGCAGTACTTC. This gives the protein CASSLQGESYEQYF.

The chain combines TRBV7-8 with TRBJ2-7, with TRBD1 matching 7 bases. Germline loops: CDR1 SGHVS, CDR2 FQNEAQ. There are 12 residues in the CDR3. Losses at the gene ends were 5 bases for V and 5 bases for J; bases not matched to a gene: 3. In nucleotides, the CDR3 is TGTGCCAGCAGCATGACAGGGCACGAGCAGTACTTC. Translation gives CASSMTGHEQYF.

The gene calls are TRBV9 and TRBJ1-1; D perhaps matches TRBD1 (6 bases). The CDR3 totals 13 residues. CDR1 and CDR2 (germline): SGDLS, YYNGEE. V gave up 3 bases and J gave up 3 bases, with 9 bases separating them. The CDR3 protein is CASSDRVDTEAFF. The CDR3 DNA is TGTGCCAGCAGCGACAGGGTCGACACTGAAGCTTTCTTT. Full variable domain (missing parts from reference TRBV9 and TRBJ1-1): DSGVTQTPKHLITATGQRVTLRCSPRSGDLSVYWYQQSLDQGLQFLIQYYNGEERAKGNILERFSAQQFPDLHSELNLSSLELGDSALYFCASSDRVDTEAFFGQGTRLTVV.

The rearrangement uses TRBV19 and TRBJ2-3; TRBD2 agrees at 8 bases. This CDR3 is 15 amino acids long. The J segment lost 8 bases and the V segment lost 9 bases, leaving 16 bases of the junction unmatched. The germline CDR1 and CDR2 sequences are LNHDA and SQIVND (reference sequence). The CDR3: CASNPTGRVPGTQYF. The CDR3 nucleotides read TGTGCCAGCAACCCCACCGGGAGGGTCCCCGGTACGCAGTATTTT.

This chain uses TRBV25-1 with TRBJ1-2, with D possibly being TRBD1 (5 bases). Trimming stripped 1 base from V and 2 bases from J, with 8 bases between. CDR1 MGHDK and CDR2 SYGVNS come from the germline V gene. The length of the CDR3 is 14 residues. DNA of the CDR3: TGTGCCAGCAGTGAATCAAGGGGAAACTATGGCTACACCTTC. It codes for CASSESRGNYGYTF.

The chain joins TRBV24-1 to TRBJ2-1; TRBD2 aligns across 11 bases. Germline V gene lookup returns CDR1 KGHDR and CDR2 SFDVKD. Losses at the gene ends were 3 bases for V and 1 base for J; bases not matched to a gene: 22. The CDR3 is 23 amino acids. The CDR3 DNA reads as TGTGCCACCAGTGATAGCTTTTTCGGTACTAGCGGGAGAGGGGGGGGATCCTACAATGAGCAGTTCTTC. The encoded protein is CATSDSFFGTSGRGGGSYNEQFF.

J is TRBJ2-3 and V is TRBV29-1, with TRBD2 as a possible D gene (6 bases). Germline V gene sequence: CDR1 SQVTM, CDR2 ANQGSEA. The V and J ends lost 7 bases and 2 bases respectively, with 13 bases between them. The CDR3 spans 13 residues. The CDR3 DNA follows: TGCAGCGCCCGGGAGCCCTCCACAGATACGCAGTATTTT. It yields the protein CSAREPSTDTQYF.

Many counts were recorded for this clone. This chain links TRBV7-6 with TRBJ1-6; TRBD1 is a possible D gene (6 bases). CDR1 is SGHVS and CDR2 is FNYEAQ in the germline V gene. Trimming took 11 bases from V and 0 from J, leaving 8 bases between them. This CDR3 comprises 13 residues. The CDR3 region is CAVRGSYNSPLHF. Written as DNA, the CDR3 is TGTGCCGTCAGGGGCTCCTATAATTCACCCCTCCACTTT.

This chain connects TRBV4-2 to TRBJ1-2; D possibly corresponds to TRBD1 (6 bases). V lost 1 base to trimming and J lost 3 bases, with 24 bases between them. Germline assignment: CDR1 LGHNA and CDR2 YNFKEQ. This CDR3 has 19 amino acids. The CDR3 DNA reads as TGTGCCAGCAGCCAAGGGGGGCGAGCGGGGGGAGGTTCCGACTATGGCTACACCTTC. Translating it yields CASSQGGRAGGGSDYGYTF.

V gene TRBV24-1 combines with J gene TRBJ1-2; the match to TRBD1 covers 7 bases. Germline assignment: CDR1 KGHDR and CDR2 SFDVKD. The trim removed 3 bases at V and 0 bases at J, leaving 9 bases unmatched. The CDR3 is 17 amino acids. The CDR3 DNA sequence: TGTGCCACCAGTGATCCAAGGGGACAGCCAGCTAACTATGGCTACACCTTC. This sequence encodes CATSDPRGQPANYGYTF.

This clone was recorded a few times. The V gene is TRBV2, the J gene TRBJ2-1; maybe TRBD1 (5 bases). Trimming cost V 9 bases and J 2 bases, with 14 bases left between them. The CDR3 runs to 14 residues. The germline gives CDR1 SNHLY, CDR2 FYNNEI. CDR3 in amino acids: CASTQVRAYNEQFF. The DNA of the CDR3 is TGTGCCAGTACACAGGTTCGAGCCTACAATGAGCAGTTCTTC.

CDR3 nucleotide sequence: TGTGCCAGTAGTCCACAACCGACAGGGGTCACTGAAGCTTTCTTT. It codes for CASSPQPTGVTEAFF. The chain employs TRBV19 and TRBJ1-1, with TRBD1 matching 8 bases. This CDR3 region has 15 residues. Germline V gives CDR1 LNHDA, CDR2 SQIVND (reference sequence). V was clipped by 5 bases and J by 4 bases; unmatched bases: 9.

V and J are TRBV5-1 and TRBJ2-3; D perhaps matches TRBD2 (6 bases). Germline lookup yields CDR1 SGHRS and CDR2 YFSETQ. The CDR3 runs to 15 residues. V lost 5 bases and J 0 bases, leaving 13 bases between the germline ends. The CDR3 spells CASRGPSASTDTQYF. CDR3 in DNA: TGCGCCAGCAGGGGCCCTAGCGCCAGCACAGATACGCAGTATTTT.

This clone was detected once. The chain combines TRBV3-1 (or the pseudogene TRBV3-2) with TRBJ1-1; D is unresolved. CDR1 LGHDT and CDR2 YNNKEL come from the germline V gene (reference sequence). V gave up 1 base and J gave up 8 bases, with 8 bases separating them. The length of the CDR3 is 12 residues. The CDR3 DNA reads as TGTGCCAGCAGCCAAGTATACAGCGAAGCTTTCTTT. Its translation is CASSQVYSEAFF.

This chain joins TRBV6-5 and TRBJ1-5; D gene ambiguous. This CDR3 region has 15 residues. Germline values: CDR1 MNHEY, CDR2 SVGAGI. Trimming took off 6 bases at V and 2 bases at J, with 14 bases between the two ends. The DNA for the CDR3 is TGTGCCAGCAGAAAAAGGAGCGATGGCAATCAGCCCCAGCATTTT. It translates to CASRKRSDGNQPQHF.

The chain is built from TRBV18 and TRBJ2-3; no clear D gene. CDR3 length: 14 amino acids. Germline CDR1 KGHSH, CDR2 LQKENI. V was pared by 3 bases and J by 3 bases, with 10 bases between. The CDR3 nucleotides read TGTGCCAGCTCACCCCGACAAATTACAGATACGCAGTATTTT. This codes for CASSPRQITDTQYF.

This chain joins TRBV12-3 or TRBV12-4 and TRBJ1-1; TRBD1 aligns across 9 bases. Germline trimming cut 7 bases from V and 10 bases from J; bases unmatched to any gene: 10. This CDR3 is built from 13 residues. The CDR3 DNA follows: TGTGCCAGCACCGTTACAGGGGGCAGGGTAGCTTTCTTT. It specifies CASTVTGGRVAFF.